The clone carrying this T cell receptor beta chain was observed once. The target antigen is unknown. The CDR3 has 14 residues. Trimming cost V 2 bases and J 10 bases, with 20 bases left between them. Germline CDR1 is GTSNPN and CDR2 is SVGIG (reference sequence). Both TRBC1 and TRBC2 were covered by a beta constant-region primer of two equimolar oligonucleotides. Ligated cDNA was amplified by four rounds of PCR with nested alpha and beta constant-region primers and SP2. A 12-nucleotide UMI and the SP2 primer were added to the cDNA 3' end by oligonucleotide ligation. In TCRdb, the UMI-ligation and nested PCR reads were re-called with MiXCR into one record per CDR3 protein. The sample has about 120,000 distinct CDR3 sequences, around 35% seen once. These data are taken from a study of naive and memory T cell subsets. Study-level findings and limits: In CD4 and CD8 cells, diversity dropped from naive through EMRA.

The sequenced sample was central memory CD4+ T cells from blood. The rearrangement joins TRBV30 to TRBJ1-1; unclear D gene. The TCR comes from a human donor in good health. The CDR3 DNA reads as TGTGCCTGGAGTCCGCCCGGGCTCGGTAATGGAGCTTTCTTT. Protein sequence: CAWSPPGLGNGAFF.